This entry describes one T cell receptor beta chain. The table came from immunoSEQ multiplex PCR; TCRdb's copy has only in-frame clones and leaves some out. The table records approximately 17,000 clones, approximately 90% of them present only once. The record originates from a study of blood T cell repertoires in COVID-19. As for the study in general: PBMCs, B-cell-depleted T cells, or T cells provided the cDNA or gDNA that made up the material.

The CDR3 spans 12 residues. V shed 6 bases and J shed 1 base, with 9 bases lying between them. The germline V gene encodes CDR1 SQVTM and CDR2 ANQGSEA. The sequencing input was PBMCs or T cells enriched from blood (not recorded which). This sequence joins TRBV29-1 and TRBJ1-1; D call uncertain. The source is a woman aged 25 to 39 who had recovered from COVID-19. The CDR3 sequence is CSVKSGNTEAFF. DNA for the CDR3: TGCAGCGTCAAATCAGGGAACACTGAAGCTTTCTTT.